These T cell receptor beta chains were read from a single sample in a study of blood T cells in healthy people across ages. TCRdb redid the calling of the 5' RACE reads with MiXCR, one entry per CDR3 protein. Of around 800,000 distinct CDR3 sequences listed, more than 25% are singletons. These data were also filed under a second study, of T cells of mothers and their children.

Sample: blood. These receptors were taken from a boy younger than 18 in good health. The CDR3 runs from the conserved cysteine through the conserved F or W. Each record gives: D gene, clone size, J gene, V gene, CDR3 DNA, CDR3 protein. The D gene is left open where the match is weak. The size entry is marked missing in some rows and otherwise reads once, few, many or a size class.

d_gene: TRBD2; abundance: few; j_gene: TRBJ2-5; v_gene: TRBV20-1; CDR3nt: TGCAGTGCTACTCGACTAGCGGGGCAAGAGACCCAGTACTTC; CDR3aa: CSATRLAGQETQYF
d_gene: TRBD2; abundance: few; j_gene: TRBJ2-5; v_gene: TRBV20-1; CDR3nt: TGCAGTGCCGCGGGACTAGGGGACCAAGAGACCCAGTACTTC; CDR3aa: CSAAGLGDQETQYF
d_gene: .; abundance: .; j_gene: TRBJ2-1; v_gene: TRBV7-6; CDR3nt: TGTGCCAGCAGCTTAGCGAGGGGGGGGCAGAAATACAATGAGCAGTTCTTC; CDR3aa: CASSLARGGQKYNEQFF
d_gene: TRBD1; abundance: .; j_gene: TRBJ2-7; v_gene: TRBV2; CDR3nt: TGTGCCAGCAGTGATTCAGGACAGGGGGGCCTGCACTTC; CDR3aa: CASSDSGQGGLHF
d_gene: TRBD1; abundance: .; j_gene: TRBJ2-7; v_gene: TRBV11-2; CDR3nt: TGTGCCAGCAGGCGGGACAGGCTAACCTACGAGCAGTACTTC; CDR3aa: CASRRDRLTYEQYF
d_gene: .; abundance: .; j_gene: TRBJ1-2; v_gene: TRBV7-9; CDR3nt: TGTGCCAGCAGCTGGCCAGGATTCTATGGCTACACCTTC; CDR3aa: CASSWPGFYGYTF
d_gene: TRBD1; abundance: .; j_gene: TRBJ2-7; v_gene: TRBV9; CDR3nt: TGTGCCAGCAGCTCCCCCGGGACAGGGGCACCCCTCGGGACCTACGAGCAGTACTTC; CDR3aa: CASSSPGTGAPLGTYEQYF
d_gene: TRBD2; abundance: .; j_gene: TRBJ2-5; v_gene: TRBV12-3/TRBV12-4; CDR3nt: TGTGCCAGCAGTTTAGGAGCTAAGGCTAGCGGGGTAGGGGAGACCCAGTACTTC; CDR3aa: CASSLGAKASGVGETQYF
d_gene: TRBD1; abundance: .; j_gene: TRBJ2-5; v_gene: TRBV12-5; CDR3nt: TGTGCTAGTGGTTTGGACCAATCTAGGGGGCCCGGCCAAGAGACCCAGTACTTC; CDR3aa: CASGLDQSRGPGQETQYF
d_gene: .; abundance: few; j_gene: TRBJ2-7; v_gene: TRBV7-2; CDR3nt: TGTGCCAGCAGCCAAGGGCTTTACTACGAGCAGTACTTC; CDR3aa: CASSQGLYYEQYF
d_gene: TRBD1; abundance: many; j_gene: TRBJ2-3; v_gene: TRBV15; CDR3nt: TGTGCCACCAGCGCCCCCGGGACAGGTTTCACAGATACGCAGTATTTT; CDR3aa: CATSAPGTGFTDTQYF
d_gene: TRBD2; abundance: .; j_gene: TRBJ2-5; v_gene: TRBV4-1; CDR3nt: TGCGCCAGCAGCCAGTCGCCGCGGGGAACTAGCGGGGACCAAGAGACCCAGTACTTC; CDR3aa: CASSQSPRGTSGDQETQYF
d_gene: TRBD2; abundance: .; j_gene: TRBJ2-5; v_gene: TRBV27; CDR3nt: TGTGCCAGCAGGTACAGCGGGGGGTCGGCAGAGACCCAGTACTTC; CDR3aa: CASRYSGGSAETQYF
d_gene: .; abundance: .; j_gene: TRBJ2-1; v_gene: TRBV4-1; CDR3nt: TGCGCCAGCAGCCAAGGAAGAGCAGGGCTAAGCTCCTACAATGAGCAGTTCTTC; CDR3aa: CASSQGRAGLSSYNEQFF
d_gene: TRBD2; abundance: .; j_gene: TRBJ2-5; v_gene: TRBV5-4; CDR3nt: TGTGCCACCGCGCCCCTAGCGGCGGAGACCCAGTACTTC; CDR3aa: CATAPLAAETQYF
d_gene: .; abundance: .; j_gene: TRBJ2-7; v_gene: TRBV25-1; CDR3nt: TGTGCCAGCAGCCGGGGGCTAGGTTCCTACGAGCAGTACTTC; CDR3aa: CASSRGLGSYEQYF
d_gene: .; abundance: .; j_gene: TRBJ1-2; v_gene: TRBV7-2; CDR3nt: TGTGCCACTCGAGCGGGGGGGGCGGAGTACTATGGCTACACCTTC; CDR3aa: CATRAGGAEYYGYTF
d_gene: TRBD2; abundance: .; j_gene: TRBJ2-7; v_gene: TRBV14; CDR3nt: TGTGCCAGCAGCCAAGAAGGGCGGGAGACCTACGAGCAGTACTTC; CDR3aa: CASSQEGRETYEQYF
d_gene: .; abundance: .; j_gene: TRBJ1-5; v_gene: TRBV6-5; CDR3nt: TGTGCCAGCAGTTACTCGGTGAATCAGCCCCAGCATTTT; CDR3aa: CASSYSVNQPQHF
d_gene: .; abundance: .; j_gene: TRBJ2-5; v_gene: TRBV12-3/TRBV12-4; CDR3nt: TGTGCCAGCAGTTTCAACGTTGGCGAGCAGGAGACCCAGTACTTC; CDR3aa: CASSFNVGEQETQYF
d_gene: TRBD2; abundance: .; j_gene: TRBJ2-1; v_gene: TRBV20-1; CDR3nt: TGCAGTGCTAGAGGGGAGTCGGGGGGGCTCTACAATGAGCAGTTCTTT; CDR3aa: CSARGESGGLYNEQFF
d_gene: TRBD2; abundance: .; j_gene: TRBJ2-5; v_gene: TRBV9; CDR3nt: TGTGCCAGCTCCCGCAAGGGACCCCTAGCGGGGGTACAAGAGACCCAGTACTTC; CDR3aa: CASSRKGPLAGVQETQYF
d_gene: .; abundance: few; j_gene: TRBJ1-2; v_gene: TRBV7-8; CDR3nt: TGTGCCAGCAGCTCCTGGGGGGGGTGGATCTATGGCTACACCTTC; CDR3aa: CASSSWGGWIYGYTF